The 19 T cell receptor beta chains reported below all come from one sample, sequenced in a study of PD-1 blockade in mismatch repair-deficient tumors. TCRdb's table, derived via immunoSEQ multiplex PCR, lists solely in-frame clones and lacks some. Of 30,000 to 45,000 clones in the sample, approximately 83% were seen once. Sequenced material: PBMCs, taken about 40 weeks after starting pembrolizumab. The source of these receptors is an adult with mismatch repair-deficient cancer.

In DNA, the CDR3 is TGTGCCAGCAGTTTAGCGGGCAGCTACGAGCAGTACTTC. Protein: CASSLAGSYEQYF. V and J are TRBV6-6 and TRBJ2-7; 7 bases fit TRBD2. Germline V gene lookup returns CDR1 MNHNY and CDR2 SVGAGI (reference sequence). The CDR3 loop spans 13 amino acids. The junction had 3 bases not matched to a gene; V was cut back by 4 bases and J by 3 bases.

This chain links TRBV16 with TRBJ1-4; D perhaps matches TRBD1 (5 bases). Trimming removed 1 base from V and 2 bases from J, with 8 bases in between. The CDR3 extends over 15 amino acids. CDR1 is KGHSY, CDR2 FQNENV, per germline. The CDR3 region is CASSQFAGTNEKLFF. CDR3 nucleotides: TGTGCCAGCAGCCAATTTGCAGGGACTAATGAAAAACTGTTTTTT.

The chain couples TRBV5-1 to TRBJ2-7; 9 bases line up with TRBD1. Germline lookup yields CDR1 SGHRS and CDR2 YFSETQ. This CDR3 comprises 16 residues. V shed 1 base and J 5 bases; nucleotides not matched to a gene: 10. The CDR3 sequence: CASSLLAGTGMHEQYF. The CDR3 DNA reads as TGCGCCAGCAGCTTGCTCGCCGGGACAGGGATGCACGAGCAGTACTTC.

The DNA of the CDR3 is TGTGCCAGCAGCCGGACTAGCGGGAGCAAGTATACGCAGTATTTT. Encoded protein: CASSRTSGSKYTQYF. The J gene is TRBJ2-3, the V gene TRBV5-8; 13 positions agree with TRBD2. Per germline, CDR1 SGHTS and CDR2 YDEGEE. The CDR3 loop spans 15 amino acids. The V segment lost 4 bases and the J segment 7 bases; nucleotides outside the gene matches: 6. Looking up the rest from reference TRBV5-8 and TRBJ2-3 gives the full variable domain: EAGVTQSPTHLIKTRGQQATLRCSPISGHTSVYWYQQALGLGLQFLLWYDEGEERNRGNFPPRFSGRQFPNYSSELNVNALELEDSALYLCASSRTSGSKYTQYFGPGTRLTVL.

The rearrangement joins TRBV5-1 to TRBJ2-1; maybe TRBD2 (6 bases). Germline CDR1 and CDR2: SGHRS and YFSETQ. V lost 1 base and J lost 0, with 11 bases in between. The CDR3 extends over 16 amino acids. In DNA form, the CDR3 reads TGCGCCAGCAGCTTGTTATACGGGAGCTCCTACAATGAGCAGTTCTTC. This sequence encodes CASSLLYGSSYNEQFF.

This clone came up a few times. The chain combines TRBV10-2 with TRBJ2-7; D is undetermined. Looked up from germline, CDR1 is WSHSY and CDR2 is SAAADI. Trimming pared 7 bases from V and 2 bases from J, leaving 9 bases between. The CDR3 sequence is 12 residues long. CDR3 sequence: CASTDTAYEQYF. The CDR3 DNA sequence: TGCGCCAGCACCGATACAGCCTACGAGCAGTACTTC.

J is TRBJ1-6 and V is TRBV15; 7 bases are a match to TRBD1. The V gene end was trimmed by 0 bases and the J gene end by 7 bases; junction bases not matched to a gene: 3. The CDR3 runs 15 residues. CDR1 and CDR2 (germline): LNHNV, YYDKDF (reference sequence). The CDR3 nucleotides read TGTGCCACCAGCAGAGACCCGACAGGGAATTCACCCCTCCACTTT. Translating gives CATSRDPTGNSPLHF.

This clone has more than one count but fewer than ten. The chain combines TRBV7-2 with TRBJ2-7; D possibly corresponds to TRBD2 (5 bases). The CDR3 runs to 13 residues. The germline CDR1 and CDR2 sequences are SGHTA and FQGNSA. The V end lost 1 base, the J end lost 4 bases, and 8 bases lay between the germline ends. CDR3 in amino acids: CASSLVAGYEQYF. The CDR3 DNA is TGTGCCAGCAGCTTAGTGGCGGGTTACGAGCAGTACTTC.

Of note for this clone: Other DNA sequences in the same sample also yield this CDR3. J is TRBJ2-5 and V is TRBV19; TRBD2 agrees at 10 bases. The germline CDR1 and CDR2 sequences are LNHDA and SQIVND (reference sequence). Unmatched junction bases numbered 4, after V lost 1 base and J lost 5 bases. The CDR3 contains 15 residues. CDR3 amino acids: CASSIGLAGVETQYF. Here the CDR3 DNA reads TGTGCCAGTAGTATAGGGCTAGCGGGAGTGGAGACCCAGTACTTC.

The J gene is TRBJ2-7, the V gene TRBV9; 9 nucleotides line up with TRBD1. Germline assignment: CDR1 SGDLS and CDR2 YYNGEE. V lost 1 base, J lost 2 bases, and 4 bases stayed unmatched. The CDR3 sequence is 15 residues long. The CDR3, as DNA: TGTGCCAGCAGCGTAACAGGGGGCGAGACCTACGAGCAGTACTTC. Amino acid sequence: CASSVTGGETYEQYF.

The chain carries TRBV25-1 and TRBJ2-2, with TRBD2 as a possible D gene (5 bases). The germline V gene has CDR1 MGHDK and CDR2 SYGVNS. Between the trimmed V and J ends, which lost 6 bases and 1 base, there was a span of 6 bases. The CDR3 has 13 amino acids. CDR3 amino acids: CASRGLNTGELFF. Written as DNA, the CDR3 is TGTGCCAGCAGAGGACTGAACACCGGGGAGCTGTTTTTT.

The V and J genes are TRBV9 and TRBJ2-3; the D gene is possibly TRBD2 (5 bases). Germline-derived CDR1 and CDR2 are SGDLS and YYNGEE. The V and J ends lost 1 base and 2 bases respectively, with 20 bases between them. The CDR3 is 18 residues long. CDR3 region: CASSVLAFSASYTDTQYF. As DNA, the CDR3 is TGTGCCAGCAGCGTACTAGCTTTCTCGGCGTCTTACACAGATACGCAGTATTTT.

V and J are TRBV5-5 and TRBJ1-3, with 9 bases fitting TRBD1. Looked up from germline, CDR1 is SGHKS and CDR2 is YYEKEE (reference sequence). The J segment lost 4 bases and the V segment lost 2 bases, leaving 7 bases of the junction unmatched. The CDR3 has 16 residues. The CDR3 protein is CASSLTGGFLGNTIYF. DNA for the CDR3: TGTGCCAGCAGCTTAACAGGGGGCTTTTTAGGAAACACCATATATTTT.

The chain uses TRBV19 and TRBJ1-2; 7 bases are shared with TRBD1. The CDR3 extends over 13 amino acids. The ends lost 7 bases at V and 4 bases at J; junction bases unmatched: 6. The germline V gene encodes CDR1 LNHDA and CDR2 SQIVND (reference sequence). DNA for the CDR3: TGTGCCAGTATTAATCCAGGGGGCTATGGCTACACCTTC. This sequence encodes CASINPGGYGYTF.

V usage is TRBV18 and J usage is TRBJ1-2, with D uncertain. This CDR3 is 15 amino acids long. Germline-derived CDR1 and CDR2 are KGHSH and LQKENI. V lost 0 bases to trimming and J lost 5 bases, with 13 bases between them. The CDR3 here is CASSPPQRPGYGYTF. The DNA of the CDR3 is TGTGCCAGCTCACCACCCCAGCGGCCAGGTTATGGCTACACCTTC.

This chain joins TRBV5-1 and TRBJ1-1; perhaps TRBD1 as D (5 bases). The CDR3 covers 15 residues. Per germline, CDR1 SGHRS and CDR2 YFSETQ. Trimming took off 0 bases at V and 1 base at J, with 10 bases between the two ends. Here the CDR3 DNA reads TGCGCCAGCAGCTTGGGCGGGGCGCAGAACACTGAAGCTTTCTTT. Translation gives CASSLGGAQNTEAFF.

The chain has TRBV5-1 and TRBJ2-5; 8 nucleotides align to TRBD1. The V and J ends lost 4 bases and 3 bases, in that order; junction bases with no gene match: 5. The CDR3 runs to 14 residues. CDR1 is SGHRS, CDR2 YFSETQ, per germline. The CDR3 here is CASSAATGEETQYF. CDR3 in DNA: TGCGCCAGCAGCGCGGCGACAGGGGAAGAGACCCAGTACTTC.

This chain connects TRBV5-1 to TRBJ2-7, with 16 bases matching TRBD2. Trimming removed 4 bases from V and 7 bases from J; junction bases left unmatched: 11. CDR3 size: 17 residues. Germline assignment: CDR1 SGHRS and CDR2 YFSETQ. CDR3 in DNA: TGCGCCAGCAGCCCGGGACTAGCGGGAGGGCCAGGAAGTGAGCAGTACTTC. It translates to CASSPGLAGGPGSEQYF. Supplemented by reference TRBV5-1 and TRBJ2-7, the full variable domain reads KAGVTQTPRYLIKTRGQQVTLSCSPISGHRSVSWYQQTPGQGLQFLFEYFSETQRNKGNFPGRFSGRQFSNSRSEMNVSTLELGDSALYLCASSPGLAGGPGSEQYFGPGTRLTVT.

The gene calls are TRBV7-3 and TRBJ1-2; TRBD1 agrees at 7 bases. The CDR3 is 14 amino acids. Germline V gene sequence: CDR1 SGHTA, CDR2 FQGTGA. V dropped 8 bases and J dropped 10; count of bases not matched to a gene: 16. This chain's CDR3 is CASGEQGESMYYTF. CDR3 nucleotides: TGTGCCAGCGGCGAGCAGGGGGAATCTATGTACTACACCTTC.